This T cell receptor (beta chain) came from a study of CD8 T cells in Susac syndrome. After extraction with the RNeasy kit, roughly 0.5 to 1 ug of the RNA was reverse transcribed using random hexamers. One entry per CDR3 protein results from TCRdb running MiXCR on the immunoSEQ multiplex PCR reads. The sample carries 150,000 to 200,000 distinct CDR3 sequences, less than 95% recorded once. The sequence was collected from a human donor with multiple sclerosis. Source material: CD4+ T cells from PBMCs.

The CDR3 DNA sequence: TGTGCCAGCAGTTTCGACACCGAATCCTACAATGAGCAGTTCTTC. This codes for CASSFDTESYNEQFF. The chain couples TRBV27 to TRBJ2-1; D remains unclear. The CDR3 runs 15 residues. From germline, CDR1 is MNHEY and CDR2 SMNVEV (reference sequence). V shed 3 bases and J shed 1 base, with 10 bases lying between them.